A single sample gave rise to the 10 T cell receptor beta chains below, sequenced in a study of T-cell memory formation after mild COVID-19. TCRdb called the 5' RACE reads again in MiXCR, with one record for every CDR3 protein. The sample has over 450,000 distinct CDR3 sequences, roughly 22% seen once. Sequenced sample: PBMCs or a T cell subset sorted from them (not recorded which). The receptors shown here come from an adult woman who had mild COVID-19 (a few samples of this study predate the infection). Cell type and time point are not known.

The table lists this clonotype with a few counts. The rearrangement joins TRBV4-3 to TRBJ2-7, with TRBD2 matching 11 bases. Trimming at V came to 1 base and at J to 5 bases, leaving 10 bases not matched to a gene. The CDR3 is 17 residues long. Germline-derived CDR1 and CDR2 are LGHNA and YSLEER. CDR3 in amino acids: CASSQGLLAGVANEQYF. In nucleotides, the CDR3 is TGCGCCAGCAGCCAAGGTCTACTAGCGGGAGTTGCTAACGAGCAGTACTTC.

This clonotype was seen only a few times. The rearrangement joins TRBV5-6 to TRBJ1-1, with D perhaps TRBD1 (5 bases). This CDR3 region has 15 residues. With 0 bases removed from V and 0 bases from J, the gap between germline ends came to 9 bases. Per germline, CDR1 SGHDT and CDR2 YYEEEE. The CDR3 sequence is CASSLEGRLNTEAFF. The CDR3, as DNA: TGTGCCAGCAGCTTGGAGGGACGGCTGAACACTGAAGCTTTCTTT.

V usage is TRBV30 and J usage is TRBJ1-3; maybe TRBD1 (6 bases). The CDR3 totals 17 residues. The germline CDR1 and CDR2 sequences are GTSNPN and SVGIG (reference sequence). V gave up 0 bases and J gave up 3 bases, with 18 bases separating them. The DNA for the CDR3 is TGTGCCTGGAGTGTACAGTGGGCACAGGGTAATGGAAACACCATATATTTT. It translates to CAWSVQWAQGNGNTIYF.

This clonotype has just a few counts. The rearrangement joins TRBV7-2 to TRBJ2-7; tentative D call: TRBD2 (6 bases). CDR1 SGHTA and CDR2 FQGNSA come from the germline V gene. Deletions cut 4 bases from V and 7 bases from J, with 20 bases between. This CDR3 contains 15 residues. The CDR3 region has the DNA TGTGCCAGCAGCTCGACCGGGACTGGCGTTCGAGAGCAGTACTTC. This codes for CASSSTGTGVREQYF.

This sequence joins TRBV11-1 and TRBJ2-2, with 7 positions matching TRBD2. J gave up 3 bases and V 3 bases, and 4 bases lay outside the gene matches. From germline, CDR1 is SGHAT and CDR2 FQDESV (reference sequence). The CDR3 totals 15 residues. DNA of the CDR3: TGTGCCAGCAGCTTCGGGGGGTACGACACCGGGGAGCTGTTTTTT. Encoded protein: CASSFGGYDTGELFF.

This clonotype was detected only a few times. The chain is built from TRBV20-1 and TRBJ2-2; D is ambiguous. V shed 0 bases and J shed 6 bases, with 8 bases lying between them. This CDR3 contains 13 residues. Germline V gives CDR1 DFQATT, CDR2 SNEGSKA (reference sequence). In DNA form, the CDR3 reads TGCAGTGCTAGAGATCAGGTACCCGGGGAGCTGTTTTTT. Encoded protein: CSARDQVPGELFF.

The chain combines TRBV18 with TRBJ2-3, with D possibly matching TRBD1 (6 bases). V was clipped by 5 bases and J by 2 bases, with 11 bases between them. CDR1 KGHSH and CDR2 LQKENI come from the germline V gene. CDR3 length equals 14 residues. As DNA, the CDR3 is TGTGCCAGCTCAGAGGACAGATTCACAGATACGCAGTATTTT. Encoded protein: CASSEDRFTDTQYF.

The table lists this clonotype with a few counts. The V call is TRBV24-1, the J call TRBJ1-1; D perhaps matches TRBD1 (5 bases). Per the germline V gene, CDR1 is KGHDR and CDR2 is SFDVKD. V shed 1 base and J shed 8 bases, with 7 bases lying between them. The CDR3 runs 12 residues. This chain's CDR3 is CATSDFAGEAFF. The CDR3 nucleotides are TGTGCCACCAGTGATTTTGCAGGGGAAGCTTTCTTT.

This clonotype was seen a few times. The chain uses TRBV29-1 and TRBJ2-1; 8 bases match TRBD2. The CDR3 loop spans 13 amino acids. Per germline, CDR1 SQVTM and CDR2 ANQGSEA. Trimming at V came to 8 bases and at J to 6 bases, leaving 9 bases not matched to a gene. CDR3 bases: TGCAGCATGCGAGGCGGGGGGATCAATGAGCAGTTCTTC. Its translation is CSMRGGGINEQFF.

This chain links TRBV6-5 with TRBJ2-7; D gene unclear. V gave up 0 bases and J gave up 2 bases, with 8 bases separating them. The length of the CDR3 is 14 residues. CDR1 and CDR2 (germline): MNHEY, SVGAGI. The CDR3 spells CASSYSSLPYEQYF. As DNA, the CDR3 is TGTGCCAGCAGTTACTCGTCTTTACCCTACGAGCAGTACTTC.